Presented here are 13 T cell receptor beta chains from one specimen sequenced in a study of T cell responses to AZD1222 COVID-19 vaccine (dated by TCRdb to the early 2020s). What this sample's time point label stands for: baseline before first vaccination. The library came from the immunoSEQ multiplex PCR assay. The source is immuneACCESS, and TCRdb retained only in-frame sequences with V and J called. Part of the clones is not carried over; for the studies checked, unresolved V genes explain less than half of this, and the remainder is unexplained. The sample records fewer than 150,000 clones, roughly 84% of which are singletons. Roughly 1.1% of the sample lies in the top ten. The starting material was peripheral blood, obtained on day 0 of AZD1222 vaccination. These receptors were taken from an adult in good health.

This chain connects TRBV5-1 to TRBJ1-6; 9 nucleotides agree with TRBD1. Germline V CDR1 and CDR2: SGHRS, YFSETQ. This CDR3 has 15 residues. J gave up 5 bases and V 5 bases, and 5 bases lay outside the gene matches. This CDR3 is CASRETGGNNSPLHF. The CDR3, as DNA: TGCGCCAGCAGGGAGACAGGGGGAAATAATTCACCCCTCCACTTT.

The chain recombines TRBV30 with TRBJ2-7, with no clear D. Trimming removed 0 bases from V and 2 bases from J, with 8 bases in between. The germline V gene encodes CDR1 GTSNPN and CDR2 SVGIG (reference sequence). CDR3 length: 13 residues. CDR3 region: CAWSVDRAYEQYF. CDR3 DNA: TGTGCCTGGAGTGTGGACCGGGCCTACGAGCAGTACTTC.

This chain links TRBV6-1 with TRBJ2-7; D remains unclear. In germline, CDR1 is MNHNS, CDR2 SASEGT. The CDR3 has 12 residues. The V end lost 2 bases, the J end lost 3 bases, and 5 bases lay between the germline ends. For the CDR3, the DNA is TGTGCCAGCAGTGAAAAGGGCTACGAGCAGTACTTC. Translating gives CASSEKGYEQYF.

The chain has TRBV5-4 and TRBJ1-6; D gene ambiguous. Trimming removed 2 bases at V and 10 bases at J, with 16 bases between. This CDR3 contains 15 residues. CDR1 and CDR2 from the germline V gene are SGHNT and YYREEE (reference sequence). CDR3 nucleotide sequence: TGTGCCAGCAGCTTAAGGGCCGGAGGCGGGTCACCCCTCCACTTT. Translated, it gives CASSLRAGGGSPLHF.

The V and J genes are TRBV7-8 and TRBJ2-7; D is undetermined. V lost 3 bases, J lost 0 bases, and 9 bases lay in between. Germline CDR1 is SGHVS and CDR2 is FQNEAQ. The CDR3 totals 14 residues. CDR3 nucleotides: TGTGCCAGCAGCTTGGAAGCAGCCTCCTACGAGCAGTACTTC. As protein: CASSLEAASYEQYF.

The chain couples TRBV11-2 to TRBJ1-5; TRBD1 agrees at 7 bases. This CDR3 spans 15 amino acids. V gave up 1 base and J gave up 3 bases; unmatched junction bases: 3. Germline CDR1 and CDR2: SGHAT and FQNNGV. This CDR3 reads CASSLGGQNNQPQHF. As DNA, the CDR3 is TGTGCCAGCAGCTTAGGGGGACAGAACAATCAGCCCCAGCATTTT.

This clone was observed a few times. The chain uses TRBV6-5 and TRBJ1-5, with no clear D. From germline, CDR1 is MNHEY and CDR2 SVGAGI. The germline V and J ends were trimmed by 5 bases and 0 bases, with 8 bases remaining between them. This CDR3 has 14 amino acids. The CDR3 sequence: CASSPHYSNQPQHF. CDR3 DNA: TGTGCCAGCAGTCCCCATTATAGCAATCAGCCCCAGCATTTT.

The chain combines TRBV21-1 with TRBJ2-5. TRBV21-1 is deemed a pseudogene. The CDR3 runs to 15 residues. The CDR3 is CASSIGSLTQETQYF. The CDR3 coding sequence is TGTGCCAGCAGCATAGGCAGCCTAACACAAGAGACCCAGTACTTC.

The chain links TRBV5-4 to TRBJ1-1, with 8 positions matching TRBD1. The CDR3 totals 13 residues. Germline CDR1 reads SGHNT; CDR2 reads YYREEE (reference sequence). Unmatched junction bases numbered 4, after V lost 2 bases and J lost 7 bases. The CDR3 coding sequence is TGTGCCAGCAGCTTACAGGGGGGGGATGAAGCTTTCTTT. This encodes CASSLQGGDEAFF.

The rearrangement links TRBV5-1 to TRBJ2-3, with 9 bases aligning to TRBD2. With 0 bases clipped from V and 2 bases from J, the junction kept 4 bases outside the gene matches. The germline CDR1 and CDR2 sequences are SGHRS and YFSETQ. The CDR3 is made up of 16 amino acids. Here the CDR3 DNA reads TGCGCCAGCAGCTTGGAGATAGCGGGGGCCACAGATACGCAGTATTTT. It translates to CASSLEIAGATDTQYF.

This chain uses TRBV10-3 with TRBJ1-1; D gene uncertain. The CDR3 is made up of 13 amino acids. Trimming cost V 7 bases and J 4 bases, with 13 bases left between them. The germline gives CDR1 ENHRY, CDR2 SYGVKD. The CDR3 DNA reads as TGTGCCATCATTGGCGGGTCGGCCACTGAAGCTTTCTTT. This sequence encodes CAIIGGSATEAFF.

This chain joins TRBV5-6 and TRBJ2-5; 8 bases match TRBD1. The CDR3 is made up of 15 amino acids. Germline V gene sequence: CDR1 SGHDT, CDR2 YYEEEE. Trimming cost V 3 bases and J 5 bases; bases outside gene matches: 9. Here the CDR3 reads CASSWGRGQGETQYF. The CDR3 DNA reads as TGTGCCAGCAGCTGGGGCAGGGGGCAAGGGGAGACCCAGTACTTC.

The chain is built from TRBV19 and TRBJ2-3; 7 bases agree with TRBD1. V was pared by 5 bases and J by 0 bases, with 8 bases of the junction left unmatched. Germline-derived CDR1 and CDR2 are LNHDA and SQIVND (reference sequence). CDR3 length equals 16 residues. As DNA, the CDR3 is TGTGCCAGTAGTCCCGGGACAGCGACTAGCACAGATACGCAGTATTTT. Translated: CASSPGTATSTDTQYF.